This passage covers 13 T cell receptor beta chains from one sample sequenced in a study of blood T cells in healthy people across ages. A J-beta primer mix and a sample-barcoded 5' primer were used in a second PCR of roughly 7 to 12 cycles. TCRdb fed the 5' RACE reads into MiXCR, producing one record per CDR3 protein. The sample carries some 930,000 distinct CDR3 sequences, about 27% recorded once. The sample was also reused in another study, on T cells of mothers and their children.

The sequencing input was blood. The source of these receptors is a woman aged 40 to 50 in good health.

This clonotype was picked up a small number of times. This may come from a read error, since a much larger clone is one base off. CDR3 bases: TGTGCCAGCAATGAATATTGGGAGCAGTACTTC. Protein sequence: CASNEYWEQYF. The rearrangement links TRBV2 to TRBJ2-7; no firm D call. Germline assignment: CDR1 SNHLY and CDR2 FYNNEI. The CDR3 is made up of 11 amino acids. Combining the CDR3 with reference TRBV2 and TRBJ2-7 gives the whole variable domain EPEVTQTPSHQVTQMGQEVILRCVPISNHLYFYWYRQILGQKVEFLVSFYNNEISEKSEIFDDQFSVERPDGSNFTLKIRSTKLEDSAMYFCASNEYWEQYFGPGTRLTVT.

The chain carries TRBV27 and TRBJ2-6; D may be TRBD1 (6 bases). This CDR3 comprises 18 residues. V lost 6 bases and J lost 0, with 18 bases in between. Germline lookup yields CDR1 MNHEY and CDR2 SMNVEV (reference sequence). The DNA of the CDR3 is TGTGCCAGCAGGAGAATACGGGACACGAGCTCTGGGGCCAACGTCCTGACTTTC. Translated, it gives CASRRIRDTSSGANVLTF.

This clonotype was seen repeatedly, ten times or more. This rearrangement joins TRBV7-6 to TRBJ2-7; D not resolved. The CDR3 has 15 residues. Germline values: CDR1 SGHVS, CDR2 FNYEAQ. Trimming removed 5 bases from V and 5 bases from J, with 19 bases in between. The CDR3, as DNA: TGTGCCAGCAGCCCAGTTTTGTCCCTCGCCGACGAGCAGTACTTC. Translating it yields CASSPVLSLADEQYF.

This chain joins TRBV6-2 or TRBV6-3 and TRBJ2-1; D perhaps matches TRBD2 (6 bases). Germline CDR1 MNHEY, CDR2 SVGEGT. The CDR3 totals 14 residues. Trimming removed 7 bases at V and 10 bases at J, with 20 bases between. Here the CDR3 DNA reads TGTGCCAGCAATCTGGGACTCCTCCGGGGAGAGCAGTTCTTC. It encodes CASNLGLLRGEQFF.

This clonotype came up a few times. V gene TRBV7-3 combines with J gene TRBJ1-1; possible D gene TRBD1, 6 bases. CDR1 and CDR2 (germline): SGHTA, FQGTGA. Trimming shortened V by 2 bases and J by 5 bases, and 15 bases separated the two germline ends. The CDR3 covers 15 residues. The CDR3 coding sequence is TGTGCCAGCAGCTTAGTCCAGGGGCTGGTTACTGAAGCTTTCTTT. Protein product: CASSLVQGLVTEAFF.

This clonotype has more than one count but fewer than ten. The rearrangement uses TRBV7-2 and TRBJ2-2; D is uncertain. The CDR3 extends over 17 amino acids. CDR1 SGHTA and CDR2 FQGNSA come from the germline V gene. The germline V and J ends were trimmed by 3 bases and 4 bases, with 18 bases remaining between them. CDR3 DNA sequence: TGTGCCAGCAGCTTGGGTTATAGGGTTTCGGGCACCGGGGAGCTGTTTTTT. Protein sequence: CASSLGYRVSGTGELFF.

CDR3 protein: CASSLAGALAGSTDTQYF. CDR3 bases: TGTGCCAGCAGCTTGGCGGGGGCCTTAGCGGGGAGCACAGATACGCAGTATTTT. This rearrangement joins TRBV5-6 to TRBJ2-3; 8 bases fit TRBD2. Germline CDR1 is SGHDT and CDR2 is YYEEEE. The CDR3 totals 18 residues. V dropped 0 bases and J dropped 0; count of bases not matched to a gene: 9. Full variable domain (remainder filled in from reference TRBV5-6 and TRBJ2-3): DAGVTQSPTHLIKTRGQQVTLRCSPKSGHDTVSWYQQALGQGPQFIFQYYEEEERQRGNFPDRFSGHQFPNYSSELNVNALLLGDSALYLCASSLAGALAGSTDTQYFGPGTRLTVL.

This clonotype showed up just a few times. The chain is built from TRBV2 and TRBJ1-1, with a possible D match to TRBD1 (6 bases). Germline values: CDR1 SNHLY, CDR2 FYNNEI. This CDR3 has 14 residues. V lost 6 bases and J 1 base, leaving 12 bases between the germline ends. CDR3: CASRLQGRNTEAFF. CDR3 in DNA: TGTGCCAGCAGGTTACAGGGAAGGAACACTGAAGCTTTCTTT.

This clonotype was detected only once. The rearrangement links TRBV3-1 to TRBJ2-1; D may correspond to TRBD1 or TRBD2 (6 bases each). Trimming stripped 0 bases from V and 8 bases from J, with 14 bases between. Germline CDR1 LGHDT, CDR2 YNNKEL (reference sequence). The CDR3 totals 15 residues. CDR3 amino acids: CASSQEASRGDEQFF. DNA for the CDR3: TGTGCCAGCAGCCAAGAGGCCTCAAGGGGGGATGAGCAGTTCTTC.

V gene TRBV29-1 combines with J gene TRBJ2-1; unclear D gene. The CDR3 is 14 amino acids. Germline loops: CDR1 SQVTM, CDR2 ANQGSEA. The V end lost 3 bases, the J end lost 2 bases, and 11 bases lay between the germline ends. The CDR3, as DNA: TGCAGCGTTGAGGCCCAATCCACCTACAATGAGCAGTTCTTC. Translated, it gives CSVEAQSTYNEQFF.

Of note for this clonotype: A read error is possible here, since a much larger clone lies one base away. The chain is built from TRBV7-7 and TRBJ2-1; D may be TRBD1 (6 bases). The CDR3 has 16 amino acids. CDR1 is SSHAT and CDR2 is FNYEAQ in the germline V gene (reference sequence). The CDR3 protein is CASSLLYRVPHNEQFF. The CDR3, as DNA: TGTGCTAGCAGCTTACTGTACAGGGTTCCCCACAATGAGCAGTTCTTC.

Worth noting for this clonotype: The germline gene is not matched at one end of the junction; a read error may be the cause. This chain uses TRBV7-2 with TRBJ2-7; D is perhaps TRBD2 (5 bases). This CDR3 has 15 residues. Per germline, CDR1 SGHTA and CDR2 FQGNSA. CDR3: CVSSLEGSFSYEQYF. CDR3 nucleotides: TGTGTCAGCAGCTTAGAGGGCAGCTTCTCCTACGAGCAGTACTTC.

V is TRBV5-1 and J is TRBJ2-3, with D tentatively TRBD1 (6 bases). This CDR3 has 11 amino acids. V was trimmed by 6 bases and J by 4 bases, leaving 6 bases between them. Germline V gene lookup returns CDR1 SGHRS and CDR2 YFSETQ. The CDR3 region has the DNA TGCGCCAGCAAGGGGGCAGATACGCAGTATTTT. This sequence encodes CASKGADTQYF.